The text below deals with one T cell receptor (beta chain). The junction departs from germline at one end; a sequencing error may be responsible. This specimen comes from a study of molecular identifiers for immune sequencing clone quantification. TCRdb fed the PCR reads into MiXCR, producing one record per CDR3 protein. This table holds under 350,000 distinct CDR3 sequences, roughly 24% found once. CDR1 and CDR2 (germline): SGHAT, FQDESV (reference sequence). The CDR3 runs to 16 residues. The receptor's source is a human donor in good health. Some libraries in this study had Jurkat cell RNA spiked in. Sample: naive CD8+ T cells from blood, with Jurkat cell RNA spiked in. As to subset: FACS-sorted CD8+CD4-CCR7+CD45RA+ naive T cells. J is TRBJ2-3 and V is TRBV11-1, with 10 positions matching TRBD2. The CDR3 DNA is TGTGCCAGCTGCTTAGCGGGGGGACACCGCACAGATACGCAGTATTTT. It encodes CASCLAGGHRTDTQYF.